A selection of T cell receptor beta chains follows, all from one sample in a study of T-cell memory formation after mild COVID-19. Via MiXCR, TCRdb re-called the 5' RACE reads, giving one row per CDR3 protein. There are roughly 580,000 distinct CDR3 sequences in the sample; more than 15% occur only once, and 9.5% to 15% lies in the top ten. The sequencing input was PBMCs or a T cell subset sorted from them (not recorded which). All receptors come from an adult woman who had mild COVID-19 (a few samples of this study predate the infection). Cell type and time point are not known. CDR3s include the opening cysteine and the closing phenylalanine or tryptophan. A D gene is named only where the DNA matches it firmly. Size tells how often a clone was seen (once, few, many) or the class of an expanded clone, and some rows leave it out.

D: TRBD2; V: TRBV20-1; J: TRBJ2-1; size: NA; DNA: TGCAGTGCTAGAGATTTTAGCGGGGGCCTCTCCTACAATGAGCAGTTCTTC; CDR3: CSARDFSGGLSYNEQFF
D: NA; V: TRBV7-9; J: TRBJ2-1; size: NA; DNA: TGTGCCAGCAGCTTTATCAGGGACGATGAGCAGTTCTTC; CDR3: CASSFIRDDEQFF
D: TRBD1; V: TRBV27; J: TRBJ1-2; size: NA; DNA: TGTGCCAGCAGTCTTCATGTGGGGACAGGAGACTATGGCTACACCTTC; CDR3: CASSLHVGTGDYGYTF
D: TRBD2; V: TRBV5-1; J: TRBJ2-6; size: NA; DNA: TGCGCCAGCAGCTTTTCGGCGGGGGGTCCCTCTAATGGGGCCAACGTCCTGACTTTC; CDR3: CASSFSAGGPSNGANVLTF
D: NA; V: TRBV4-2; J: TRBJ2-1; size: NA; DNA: TGTGCCAGCAGCCAAGTACCGAGCTCCTACAATGAGCAGTTCTTC; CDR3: CASSQVPSSYNEQFF
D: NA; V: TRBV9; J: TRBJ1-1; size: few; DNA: TGTGCCAGCAGCGTAGGGCCCGTACGGAACACTGAAGCTTTCTTT; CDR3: CASSVGPVRNTEAFF
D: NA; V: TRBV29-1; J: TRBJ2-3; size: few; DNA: TGCAGCGTGGGCGAGGGTATGGCAGATACGCAGTATTTT; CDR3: CSVGEGMADTQYF
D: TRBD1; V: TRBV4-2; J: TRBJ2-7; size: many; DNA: TGTGCCAGCAGCCAGGCCAACCTAGGGGGCTTGGGCGAGCAGTACTTC; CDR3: CASSQANLGGLGEQYF
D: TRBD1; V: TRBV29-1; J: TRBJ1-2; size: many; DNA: TGCAGCGTTGAGTTGGACAGGGGCTATGGCTACACCTTC; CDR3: CSVELDRGYGYTF
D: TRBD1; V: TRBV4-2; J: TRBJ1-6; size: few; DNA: TGTGCCAGCAGCCAACGACAGGGGGAGTATTCACCCCTCCACTTT; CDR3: CASSQRQGEYSPLHF
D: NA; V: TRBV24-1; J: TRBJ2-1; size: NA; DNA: TGTGCCACCAGTGATCGTAACAGGGACGTACGGAATGAGCAGTTCTTC; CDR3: CATSDRNRDVRNEQFF
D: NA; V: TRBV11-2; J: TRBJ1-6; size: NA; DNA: TGTGCCAGCAGCCCGCCGGCTCTACGGTCACCCCTCCACTTT; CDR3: CASSPPALRSPLHF
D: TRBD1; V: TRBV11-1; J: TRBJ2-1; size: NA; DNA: TGTGCCAGCAGCTTCCGTATGGGACAGGGCAGGGGCAATGAGCAGTTCTTC; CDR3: CASSFRMGQGRGNEQFF
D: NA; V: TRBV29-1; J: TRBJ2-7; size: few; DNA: TGCAGCGTTGAAGAGCCTTCTGGGGGGCTCTACGAGCAGTACTTC; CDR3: CSVEEPSGGLYEQYF
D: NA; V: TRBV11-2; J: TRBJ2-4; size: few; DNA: TGTGCCAGCAGCCCAATATGGGGCGGACCAGAATCAGCCAAAAACATTCAGTACTTC; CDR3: CASSPIWGGPESAKNIQYF
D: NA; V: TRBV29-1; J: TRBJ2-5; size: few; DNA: TGCAGCGTTGAGTCCGAGGGCAGGGTGGAGACCCAGTACTTC; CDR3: CSVESEGRVETQYF
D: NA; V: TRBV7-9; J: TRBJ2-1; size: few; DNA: TGTGCCAGCAGCGTGTGGGGGACCGACTACAATGAGCAGTTCTTC; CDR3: CASSVWGTDYNEQFF
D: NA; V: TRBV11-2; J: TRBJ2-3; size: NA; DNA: TGTGCCAGCAGCTCGGGACCTCGTACGCAGTATTTT; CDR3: CASSSGPRTQYF
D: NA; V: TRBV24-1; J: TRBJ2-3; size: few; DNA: TGTGCCACCAGTGATTCTGGACCTATAGGAGATACGCAGTATTTT; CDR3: CATSDSGPIGDTQYF
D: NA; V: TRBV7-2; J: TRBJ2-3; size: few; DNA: TGTGCCAGCAGCTTACTCCGCGTTGCGGTCACAGATACGCAGTATTTT; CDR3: CASSLLRVAVTDTQYF
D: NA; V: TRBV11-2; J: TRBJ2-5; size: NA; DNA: TGTGCCAGCAGCTCGGACTGGGAGAGGCAAGAGACCCAGTACTTC; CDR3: CASSSDWERQETQYF
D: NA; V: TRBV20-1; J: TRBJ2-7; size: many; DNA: TGCAGTGCTTACTCCGGGACGACGGGGACCTACGAGCAGTACTTC; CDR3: CSAYSGTTGTYEQYF
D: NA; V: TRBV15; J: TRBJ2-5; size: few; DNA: TGTGCCACCAGTTACAGGGCTCAAGAGACCCAGTACTTC; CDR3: CATSYRAQETQYF
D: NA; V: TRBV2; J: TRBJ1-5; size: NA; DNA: TGTGCCAGCAGGTACCGGGACCTTAGTCATCAGCCCCAGCATTTT; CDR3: CASRYRDLSHQPQHF
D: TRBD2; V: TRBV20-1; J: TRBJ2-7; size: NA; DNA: TGCAGTGCTAGAGATATAGCGGGAGGGTCCTACGAGCAGTACTTC; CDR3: CSARDIAGGSYEQYF
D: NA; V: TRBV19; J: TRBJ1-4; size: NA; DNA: TGTGCCAGTAGTATCTCCCAGGGACTCGGTGAAAAACTGTTTTTT; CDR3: CASSISQGLGEKLFF
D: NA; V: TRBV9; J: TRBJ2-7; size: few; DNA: TGTGCCAGCAGCGTAGCGGACAGTGGGCACTTTTACGAGCAGTACTTC; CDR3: CASSVADSGHFYEQYF
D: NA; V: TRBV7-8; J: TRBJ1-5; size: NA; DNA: TGTGCCAGCAGCTTAGCTGGGAGGGGAGGCAATCAGCCCCAGCATTTT; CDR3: CASSLAGRGGNQPQHF
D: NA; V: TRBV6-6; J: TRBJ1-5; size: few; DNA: TGTGCCAGCAGGGGGGTGGATCAGCCCCAGCATTTT; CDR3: CASRGVDQPQHF
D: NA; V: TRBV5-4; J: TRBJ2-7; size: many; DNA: TGTGCCAGCAGCTTGACCGTCGACTACGAGCAGTACTTC; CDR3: CASSLTVDYEQYF
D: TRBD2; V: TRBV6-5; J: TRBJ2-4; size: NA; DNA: TGTGCCAGCAGTTACTTGCGGGAGAACATTCAGTACTTC; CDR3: CASSYLRENIQYF
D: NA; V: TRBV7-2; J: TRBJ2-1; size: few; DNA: TGTGCCAGCAGCTTAGCGCAGTTTGCTAGTATTAGGACCAATGAGCAGTTCTTC; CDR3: CASSLAQFASIRTNEQFF
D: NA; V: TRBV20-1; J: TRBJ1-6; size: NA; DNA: TGCAGTGCTAGTGTCCCTGGGATTTCACCCCTCCACTTT; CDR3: CSASVPGISPLHF
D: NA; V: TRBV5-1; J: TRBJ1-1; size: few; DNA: TGCGCCAGCAGCTTAACCAGGGCCACTGAAGCTTTCTTT; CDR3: CASSLTRATEAFF
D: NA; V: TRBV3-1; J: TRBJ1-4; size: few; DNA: TGTGCCAGCAGCCAAGCCCTTTCGGGTGAAAAACTGTTTTTT; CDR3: CASSQALSGEKLFF
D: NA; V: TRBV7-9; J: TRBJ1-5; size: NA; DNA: TGTGCCAGCAGCCCTGGGACCCATAATCAGCCCCAGCATTTT; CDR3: CASSPGTHNQPQHF
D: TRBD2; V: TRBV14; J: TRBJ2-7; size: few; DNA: TGTGCCAGCAGTCTGACTAGCGGGGGCAATTGGGCCTACGAGCAGTACTTC; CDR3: CASSLTSGGNWAYEQYF
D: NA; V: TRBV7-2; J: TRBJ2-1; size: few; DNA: TGTGCCAGCAGCTCGGATATCTACAATGAGCAGTTCTTC; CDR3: CASSSDIYNEQFF
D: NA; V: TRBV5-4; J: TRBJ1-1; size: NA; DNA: TGTGCCAGCAGCGGCGCAGAAAACACTGAAGCTTTCTTT; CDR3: CASSGAENTEAFF
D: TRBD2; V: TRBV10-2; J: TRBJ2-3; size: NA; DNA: TGCGCCAGCAGTGTTAGCGGGGGGTCAGATACGCAGTATTTT; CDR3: CASSVSGGSDTQYF
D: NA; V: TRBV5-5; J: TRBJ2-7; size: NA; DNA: TGTGCCAGCAGCTTGGGGGATGCAACTTCCTACGAGCAGTACTTC; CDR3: CASSLGDATSYEQYF
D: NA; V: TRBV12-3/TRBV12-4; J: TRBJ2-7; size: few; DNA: TGTGCCAGCAGTTTAGGCACCCCCGGATACGAGCAGTACTTC; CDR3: CASSLGTPGYEQYF
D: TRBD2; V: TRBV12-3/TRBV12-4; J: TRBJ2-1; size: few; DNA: TGTGCCAGCAGTTTAGCCCGCTCCGGGGGGGCCTATGAGCAGTTCTTC; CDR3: CASSLARSGGAYEQFF
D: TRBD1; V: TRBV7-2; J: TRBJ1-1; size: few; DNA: TGTGCCAGCTCGCTCAGGGGGTGGTACACTGAAGCTTTCTTT; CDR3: CASSLRGWYTEAFF
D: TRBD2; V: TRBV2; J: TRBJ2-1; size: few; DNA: TGTGCCAGCAGTGAACCCCTCGGACTAGCGGGTCGCAATGAGCAGTTCTTC; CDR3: CASSEPLGLAGRNEQFF
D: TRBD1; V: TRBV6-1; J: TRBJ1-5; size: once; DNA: TGTGCCAGCATTCGGACAGGGAAGTACCAGCCCCAGCATTTT; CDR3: CASIRTGKYQPQHF
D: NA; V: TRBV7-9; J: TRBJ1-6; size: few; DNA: TGTGCCAGCAGCTTCGGCCAGATCAATTCACCCCTCCACTTT; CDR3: CASSFGQINSPLHF
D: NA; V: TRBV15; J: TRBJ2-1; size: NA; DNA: TGTGCCACCAGCAGAGGGGAGGAGCAGTTCTTC; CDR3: CATSRGEEQFF
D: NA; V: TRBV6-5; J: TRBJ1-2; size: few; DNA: TGTGCCAGCAGCCCTGTTGGCTGGGGAGGCTACACCTTC; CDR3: CASSPVGWGGYTF
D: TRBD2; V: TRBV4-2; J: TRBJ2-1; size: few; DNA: TGTGCCAGCAGCCAAGTCGAGGCAGCGGGAGGAGGTGAGCAGTTCTTC; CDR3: CASSQVEAAGGGEQFF
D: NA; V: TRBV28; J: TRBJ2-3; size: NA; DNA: TGTGCCAGCCGGGCGTGGGCTAGCACAGATACGCAGTATTTT; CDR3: CASRAWASTDTQYF
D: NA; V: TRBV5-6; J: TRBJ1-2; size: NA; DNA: TGTGCCAGCAGCCTCCTCAGCCGTAACTATGGCTACACCTTC; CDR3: CASSLLSRNYGYTF
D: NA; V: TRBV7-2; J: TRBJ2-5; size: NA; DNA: TGTGCCAGCAGCTTCAGCAGGGTGGAGACCCAGTACTTC; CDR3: CASSFSRVETQYF
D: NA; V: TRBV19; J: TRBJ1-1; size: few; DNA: TGTGCCAGTAGTATGACGACAGGTAGGGCGAACACTGAAGCTTTCTTT; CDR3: CASSMTTGRANTEAFF
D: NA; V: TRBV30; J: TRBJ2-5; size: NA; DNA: TGTGCCTGGTTACGCCGCGGGAAGGGAAGGGTAGAGACCCAGTACTTC; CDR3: CAWLRRGKGRVETQYF
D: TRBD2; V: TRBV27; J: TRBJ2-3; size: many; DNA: TGTGCCAGCAGTTTAAGCGGGGGGGCATCATTAACAGATACGCAGTATTTT; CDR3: CASSLSGGASLTDTQYF
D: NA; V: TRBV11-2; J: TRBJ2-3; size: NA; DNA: TGTGCCAGCAGCGCCGGACATTCCACAGATACGCAGTATTTT; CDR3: CASSAGHSTDTQYF
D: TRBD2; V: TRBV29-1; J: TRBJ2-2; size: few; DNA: TGCAGCGGAGCGGGAGGCACCGGGGAGCTGTTTTTT; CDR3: CSGAGGTGELFF
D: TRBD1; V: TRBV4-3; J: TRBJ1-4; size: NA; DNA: TGCGCCAGCAGCCAAGATGTGCAGGGGGTCTATGAAAAACTGTTTTTT; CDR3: CASSQDVQGVYEKLFF